This T cell receptor beta chain was retrieved from a study of CD8 T cells in ankylosing spondylitis. A remark on this clonotype: Its specificity is not known.

Study-level points and caveats: Some of these motif variants have turned up before, in reports on reactive arthritis synovial fluid and blood. Characteristic of ankylosing spondylitis blood, it appeared, was a TCR beta motif comprising about eight highly homologous variants. In ankylosing spondylitis patients, matched synovial fluid reportedly showed significant enrichment of disease-linked clones.

Using quantitative 5'-RACE with molecular barcodes, the authors made TCR beta libraries. MiXCR, run by TCRdb on the 5' RACE reads, gives a single entry per CDR3 protein. The sample records some 200,000 distinct CDR3 sequences, about a quarter being singletons. With V trimmed by 8 bases and J by 2 bases, 7 bases remained unmatched. CDR1 and CDR2 from the germline V gene are MNHNS and SASEGT. This CDR3 has 14 residues. The chain links TRBV6-1 to TRBJ2-3; 7 bases agree with TRBD1. This sequence originates from a male donor with ankylosing spondylitis or in good health (not recorded which). What was sequenced was blood, either unsorted or a sorted T cell fraction (not recorded which). CDR3 sequence (DNA): TGTGCCAGCTGGGGACAGTTGCCCACAGATACGCAGTATTTT. It translates to CASWGQLPTDTQYF.